The 3 T cell receptor beta chains reported below all come from one sample, sequenced in a study of CD8 T cells in ankylosing spondylitis. One entry per CDR3 protein results from TCRdb running MiXCR on the 5' RACE reads. The sample includes under 150,000 distinct CDR3 sequences, around 8.5% seen only once; the top ten take 2.5% to 3.5%. Input material: blood, either unsorted or a sorted T cell fraction (not recorded which). Receptors were obtained from a male donor with ankylosing spondylitis or in good health (not recorded which).

This clonotype was detected ten times or more. The DNA for the CDR3 is TGCAGTGCTAGAGCCGGGGACAGAAACAATGAGCAGTTCTTC. It codes for CSARAGDRNNEQFF. The gene calls are TRBV20-1 and TRBJ2-1; 7 bases match TRBD1. The CDR3 length is 14 residues. The J segment lost 5 bases and the V segment lost 1 base, leaving 5 bases of the junction unmatched. The germline CDR1 and CDR2 sequences are DFQATT and SNEGSKA (reference sequence).

The table lists this clonotype with a few counts. The DNA for the CDR3 is TGTGCCAGCAGCGTGGGCCCCGATGGGGCACTCTACGAGCAGTACTTC. Translating gives CASSVGPDGALYEQYF. The chain uses TRBV6-2 or TRBV6-3 and TRBJ2-7; possible D gene TRBD1, 5 bases. Germline V lookup: CDR1 MNHEY, CDR2 SVGEGT. The ends were cut back, 6 bases at V and 3 bases at J, with 21 bases in the middle. CDR3 size: 16 residues.

A few counts support this clonotype. The CDR3 region is CSARDLGQGSPEQYF. DNA of the CDR3: TGCAGTGCTAGAGATCTGGGACAGGGGTCTCCCGAGCAGTACTTC. V gene TRBV20-1 combines with J gene TRBJ2-7; 10 bases line up with TRBD1. After removal of 0 bases from V and 6 bases from J, the junction contained 8 bases not matched to a gene. CDR3 length: 15 residues. Germline V lookup: CDR1 DFQATT, CDR2 SNEGSKA (reference sequence).